A selection of T cell receptor beta chains follows, all from one sample in a study of blood T cell repertoires in COVID-19. Produced via immunoSEQ multiplex PCR; TCRdb's table is partial and in-frame only. The top ten clones hold approximately 12% of a sample with 53,000 or so clones, 86% of them seen once. The specimen was peripheral blood. All receptors come from a man between 65 and 79 years old with active COVID-19. Each CDR3 is given with its conserved first and last residue. The order of the fields is clone size, J gene, V gene, D gene, CDR3 DNA, CDR3 protein. A D gene is named only where the DNA matches it firmly. Rows give clone size only sometimes, using once, few, many, or a class for an expanded clone.

. | TRBJ2-7 | TRBV14 | . | TGTGCCAGCAGCCCGACCGAGGGACTTCCCTACGAGCAGTACTTC | CASSPTEGLPYEQYF
. | TRBJ2-3 | TRBV3-1/TRBV3-2 | . | TGTGCCAGCAGGCCCGGATTGGGCCCCCCAGATACGCAGTATTTT | CASRPGLGPPDTQYF
. | TRBJ2-1 | TRBV6-1 | . | TGTGCCAGCAGTGATTGGTATCCCGGGTCCCACAATGAGCAGTTCTTC | CASSDWYPGSHNEQFF
. | TRBJ1-2 | TRBV6-2/TRBV6-3 | . | TGTGCCAGCAGTTATGCGGAACACCTTCCCTATGGCTACACCTTC | CASSYAEHLPYGYTF
. | TRBJ1-5 | TRBV6-6 | TRBD1 | TGTGCCAGCAGTTCCGGACAGGGGAACAATCAGCCCCAGCATTTT | CASSSGQGNNQPQHF
once | TRBJ2-3 | TRBV5-6 | TRBD2 | TGTGCCAGCAGCTTCCGACTAGCGGGGGCAGATACGCAGTATTTT | CASSFRLAGADTQYF
. | TRBJ2-1 | TRBV11-2 | . | TGTGCCAGCAGCTTTAGCTCCTACAATGAGCAGTTCTTC | CASSFSSYNEQFF
. | TRBJ1-5 | TRBV24-1 | . | TGTGCCACCGGCGGGACGCCCGGTCACCCCCAGCATTTT | CATGGTPGHPQHF
. | TRBJ2-1 | TRBV7-2 | TRBD2 | TGTGCCAGCAACAGCGGGGGGGCCTACAATGAGCAGTTCTTC | CASNSGGAYNEQFF
. | TRBJ2-7 | TRBV21-1 | . | TGTGCCAGCAGCAAAGCTAGGGCTAGCCCCTGCTCCTACGAGCAGTACTTC | CASSKARASPCSYEQYF
once | TRBJ1-1 | TRBV4-1 | . | TGCGCCAGCCGAGGGGGAGGGCATGGCACTGAAGCTTTCTTT | CASRGGGHGTEAFF
. | TRBJ2-5 | TRBV24-1 | TRBD1 | TGTGCCACCAGTGAATTCGGGACAGGGAAGGAAGAGACCCAGTACTTC | CATSEFGTGKEETQYF
. | TRBJ1-5 | TRBV7-8 | TRBD1 | TGTGCCAGCAGCCGAAGAAGGGACAGGGGTCAGCCCCAGCATTTT | CASSRRRDRGQPQHF
. | TRBJ1-1 | TRBV5-1 | . | TGCGCCAGCAGTTCGGAGCAGGGGTGGAACACTGAAGCTTTCTTT | CASSSEQGWNTEAFF
. | TRBJ2-3 | TRBV9 | TRBD2 | TGTGCCAGCAGCTCCCAGCGGGGGGGCGCAGATACGCAGTATTTT | CASSSQRGGADTQYF
. | TRBJ2-7 | TRBV7-2 | . | TGTGCCTGTGGCGGGGCGGGGAGCTCCTACGAGCAGTACTTC | CACGGAGSSYEQYF
. | TRBJ1-6 | TRBV18 | . | TGTGCCAGCTCGGAGTCCGGTCCAAAGCCCCTCCACTTT | CASSESGPKPLHF
. | TRBJ2-6 | TRBV4-3 | TRBD1 | TGCGCCAGCAGCTCCGGGACAGGAGGCTCTGGGGCCAACGTCCTGACTTTC | CASSSGTGGSGANVLTF
. | TRBJ2-3 | TRBV6-2/TRBV6-3 | TRBD2 | TGTGCCAGCAGCTTGACTAGCGGGGTGCTCACAGATACGCAGTATTTT | CASSLTSGVLTDTQYF
. | TRBJ2-7 | TRBV2 | . | TGTGCCAGCAGAACAGATACCTACGAGCAGTACTTC | CASRTDTYEQYF
. | TRBJ1-1 | TRBV7-3 | TRBD1 | TGTGCCAGCAGCCTCCGACGGGACAGCAACACTGAAGCTTTCTTT | CASSLRRDSNTEAFF
once | TRBJ2-4 | TRBV14 | . | TGTGCCAGCAGCCCCCTAATAGCCAAAAACATTCAGTACTTC | CASSPLIAKNIQYF
. | TRBJ1-5 | TRBV6-2/TRBV6-3 | . | TGTGCCAGCAGTCCCCAGGGTATTAGGAATCAGCCCCAGCATTTT | CASSPQGIRNQPQHF
. | TRBJ2-7 | TRBV29-1 | . | TGCAGCGCCGAGGGGGGGTCGGTCTACGAGCAGTACTTC | CSAEGGSVYEQYF
. | TRBJ1-2 | TRBV18 | TRBD1 | TGTGCCAGCTCACCAATGGGACAGGGGGCGCACGGCTACACCTTC | CASSPMGQGAHGYTF
once | TRBJ2-3 | TRBV27 | TRBD2 | TGTGCCAGCAGTTTATGGACTAGGGGAGGGACAGATACGCAGTATTTT | CASSLWTRGGTDTQYF
. | TRBJ2-5 | TRBV11-2 | . | TGTGCCAGCAGCTTTAATGCGGGGAAAGAGACCCAGTACTTC | CASSFNAGKETQYF
. | TRBJ1-2 | TRBV7-8 | . | TGTGCCAGCAGCTCCACCGGCGTTAGCGGCTACACCTTC | CASSSTGVSGYTF
. | TRBJ2-1 | TRBV24-1 | TRBD2 | TGTGCCACCAGTGCTCGCGGGGGACGGTTTCAAAATGAGCAGTTCTTC | CATSARGGRFQNEQFF
. | TRBJ2-2 | TRBV28 | TRBD2 | TGTGCCAGCAGTTCCTTATTAGCGGGGACCGGGGAGCTGTTTTTT | CASSSLLAGTGELFF
. | TRBJ2-1 | TRBV7-7 | . | TGTGCCAGCAGCTTAGCCAGGGAAAACAATGAGCAGTTCTTC | CASSLARENNEQFF
. | TRBJ2-4 | TRBV3-1/TRBV3-2 | . | TGTGCCAGCAGCCAAGGCCTGGCCTTAGCCAAAAACATTCAGTACTTC | CASSQGLALAKNIQYF